This TCR beta chain was documented in a study of blood T cell repertoires in COVID-19. This CDR3 spans 17 amino acids. Germline V gives CDR1 MDHEN, CDR2 SYDVKM. V lost 0 bases, J lost 1 base, and 4 bases stayed unmatched. The repertoire was sequenced with immunoSEQ multiplex PCR; TCRdb's copy has only in-frame clones and lacks some. The sample includes 400,000 to 550,000 clones, 87% seen only once; the top ten take around 1.8%. The sample taken for sequencing was PBMCs or T cells enriched from blood (not recorded which). The rearrangement joins TRBV28 to TRBJ2-3; 10 bases are shared with TRBD2. This clonotype was obtained from a woman between 18 and 30 years old with acute COVID-19. Written as DNA, the CDR3 is TGTGCCAGCAGTTTATGGGCTAGCGGGAGTGGCACAGATACGCAGTATTTT. This gives the protein CASSLWASGSGTDTQYF.